The 18 T cell receptor beta chains listed next were all sequenced from one sample in a study of T cell responses to AZD1222 COVID-19 vaccine. Generated by immunoSEQ multiplex PCR, the TCRdb table keeps only in-frame clones and is missing some. The repertoire holds more than 95,000 clones, roughly 82% seen once, with 4.5% to 6% in the top ten. Sequences were derived from peripheral blood, sampled on day 0 of AZD1222 vaccination. These receptor sequences come from an adult in good health.

The V and J genes are TRBV12-5 and TRBJ2-3; D is perhaps TRBD1 or TRBD2 (5 bases each). The V and J ends lost 7 bases and 8 bases respectively, with 13 bases between them. The CDR3 length is 12 residues. CDR1 is LGHNT and CDR2 is FRNRAP in the germline V gene. CDR3 nucleotides: TGTGCTAGTGAATTGATTGGGGGTACGCAGTATTTT. Protein: CASELIGGTQYF.

This clone has at least ten counts. The chain recombines TRBV6-2 or TRBV6-3 with TRBJ1-5; 7 nucleotides line up with TRBD1. The V and J ends lost 3 bases and 3 bases, in that order; junction bases with no gene match: 8. The CDR3 is 16 amino acids. The germline V gene encodes CDR1 MNHEY and CDR2 SVGEGT. The CDR3 spells CASSYGRGIVNQPQHF. In DNA form, the CDR3 reads TGTGCCAGCAGTTATGGCAGGGGGATTGTCAATCAGCCCCAGCATTTT.

This clone came up once. The CDR3 sequence: CASLGIYGYTF. The CDR3 nucleotides are TGTGCCAGTCTAGGGATCTATGGCTACACCTTC. The chain combines TRBV19 with TRBJ1-2, with unresolved D. The CDR3 is 11 amino acids. Trimming left V 8 bases short and J 4 bases short, with 8 bases between. Germline values: CDR1 LNHDA, CDR2 SQIVND (reference sequence).

This chain joins TRBV6-5 and TRBJ1-2; no clear D. Per the germline V gene, CDR1 is MNHEY and CDR2 is SVGAGI. V was shortened by 2 bases and J by 8 bases, with 9 bases between the two germline ends. The CDR3 sequence is 12 residues long. CDR3 bases: TGTGCCAGCAGTTACGAGGGAGCAGGCTACACCTTC. Protein sequence: CASSYEGAGYTF.

The V gene is TRBV6-5, the J gene TRBJ2-7; 8 nucleotides agree with TRBD1. The trim removed 2 bases at V and 7 bases at J, leaving 4 bases unmatched. The germline CDR1 and CDR2 sequences are MNHEY and SVGAGI. The CDR3 runs to 13 residues. CDR3 DNA: TGTGCCAGCAGTTACGCAACAGGGGGAGAGCAGTACTTC. This encodes CASSYATGGEQYF.

V and J are TRBV10-2 and TRBJ1-4; D not certain. CDR1 is WSHSY, CDR2 SAAADI, per germline. The CDR3 extends over 14 amino acids. V dropped 0 bases and J dropped 9 bases, with 11 bases sitting between them. The CDR3 DNA reads as TGCGCCAGCAGTGAGTCGAGATACAGTAAAAAACTGTTTTTT. It codes for CASSESRYSKKLFF.

This chain connects TRBV9 to TRBJ1-2; D is possibly TRBD1 (5 bases). The CDR3 extends over 13 amino acids. The V gene's germline CDR1 is SGDLS and CDR2 YYNGEE. V was shortened by 0 bases and J by 4 bases, with 7 bases between the two germline ends. The CDR3 nucleotides are TGTGCCAGCAGCGTAGGAGGGACCTATGGCTACACCTTC. It yields the protein CASSVGGTYGYTF. Together with reference TRBV9 and TRBJ1-2, the CDR3 gives the full variable domain: DSGVTQTPKHLITATGQRVTLRCSPRSGDLSVYWYQQSLDQGLQFLIQYYNGEERAKGNILERFSAQQFPDLHSELNLSSLELGDSALYFCASSVGGTYGYTFGSGTRLTVV.

The genes are TRBV19 and TRBJ1-2; no definite D call. The CDR3 is made up of 15 amino acids. V was clipped by 0 bases and J by 5 bases, with 13 bases between them. From germline, CDR1 is LNHDA and CDR2 SQIVND (reference sequence). The DNA of the CDR3 is TGTGCCAGTAGTATAGATCTAAGAAAGGGATATGGCTACACCTTC. It codes for CASSIDLRKGYGYTF.

The genes are TRBV30 and TRBJ1-1, with D possibly matching TRBD1 (6 bases). Germline V gene sequence: CDR1 GTSNPN, CDR2 SVGIG (reference sequence). The length of the CDR3 is 12 residues. The V end was cut by 7 bases, the J end by 1 base, with 10 bases between. The CDR3 region has the DNA TGTGCCTCTACAGGGAGGAACACTGAAGCTTTCTTT. It specifies CASTGRNTEAFF.

The rearrangement joins TRBV18 to TRBJ1-1, with 8 positions matching TRBD1. V lost 4 bases to trimming and J lost 1 base; unmatched junction nucleotides: 5. The germline V gene encodes CDR1 KGHSH and CDR2 LQKENI. This CDR3 is 15 amino acids long. CDR3: CASSRTGTGNTEAFF. In nucleotides, the CDR3 is TGTGCCAGCTCACGCACCGGGACAGGGAACACTGAAGCTTTCTTT.

The chain uses TRBV24-1 and TRBJ2-2; TRBD2 might be the D (6 bases). V lost 2 bases and J 2 bases, leaving 23 bases between the germline ends. Germline CDR1 is KGHDR and CDR2 is SFDVKD. The CDR3 consists of 20 residues. The CDR3: CATSDSIGRRGSPNTGELFF. CDR3 DNA sequence: TGTGCCACCAGTGATTCGATTGGCCGTCGGGGGTCCCCTAACACCGGGGAGCTGTTTTTT.

This clone appeared a few times. The chain carries TRBV6-5 and TRBJ2-3, with D maybe TRBD2 (6 bases). CDR3 length equals 15 residues. V lost 0 bases, J lost 1 base, and 8 bases lay in between. Germline V gene sequence: CDR1 MNHEY, CDR2 SVGAGI. CDR3 bases: TGTGCCAGCAGTTACTCGGGCGGGGGCACAGATACGCAGTATTTT. Translating it yields CASSYSGGGTDTQYF.

The chain employs TRBV9 and TRBJ1-4, with D maybe TRBD1 (5 bases). This CDR3 spans 15 amino acids. Trimming shortened V by 0 bases and J by 8 bases, and 14 bases separated the two germline ends. Germline V gene lookup returns CDR1 SGDLS and CDR2 YYNGEE. CDR3 amino acids: CASSVAGHTEEKLFF. Here the CDR3 DNA reads TGTGCCAGCAGCGTAGCCGGACACACGGAGGAAAAACTGTTTTTT.

The gene calls are TRBV18 and TRBJ1-1; 7 bases fit TRBD1. Germline assignment: CDR1 KGHSH and CDR2 LQKENI. Unmatched junction bases numbered 7, after V lost 5 bases and J lost 4 bases. This CDR3 contains 14 residues. CDR3: CASSTGQVPTEAFF. The CDR3 coding sequence is TGTGCCAGCTCAACCGGACAGGTTCCCACTGAAGCTTTCTTT.

The chain joins TRBV5-5 to TRBJ1-1; D remains ambiguous. Germline V gene sequence: CDR1 SGHKS, CDR2 YYEKEE (reference sequence). Trimming took 1 base from V and 3 from J, leaving 10 bases between them. This CDR3 is built from 14 residues. CDR3 protein: CASSLSPWDTEAFF. In DNA form, the CDR3 reads TGTGCCAGCAGCTTGTCTCCGTGGGACACTGAAGCTTTCTTT.

The chain carries TRBV7-2 and TRBJ1-3; no definite D call. This CDR3 is built from 17 residues. V lost 1 base and J 0 bases, leaving 13 bases between the germline ends. From germline, CDR1 is SGHTA and CDR2 FQGNSA. Here the CDR3 reads CASSLGRAGPSGNTIYF. In DNA, the CDR3 is TGTGCCAGCAGCTTAGGACGGGCTGGGCCCTCTGGAAACACCATATATTTT.

This chain uses TRBV10-3 with TRBJ1-2; no firm D call. The V end lost 3 bases, the J end lost 1 base, and 6 bases lay between the germline ends. The CDR3 is 13 residues long. CDR1 is ENHRY, CDR2 SYGVKD, per germline. CDR3 nucleotides: TGTGCCATCAGTGACACCCTTAACTATGGCTACACCTTC. Its translation: CAISDTLNYGYTF.

This sequence joins TRBV5-1 and TRBJ1-2; weak D call: TRBD1 (6 bases). From germline, CDR1 is SGHRS and CDR2 YFSETQ. The CDR3 loop spans 13 amino acids. V lost 4 bases to trimming and J lost 4 bases, with 11 bases between them. The CDR3 DNA reads as TGCGCCAGCAGCAACCCGGACAGCTATGGCTACACCTTC. This translates into CASSNPDSYGYTF.